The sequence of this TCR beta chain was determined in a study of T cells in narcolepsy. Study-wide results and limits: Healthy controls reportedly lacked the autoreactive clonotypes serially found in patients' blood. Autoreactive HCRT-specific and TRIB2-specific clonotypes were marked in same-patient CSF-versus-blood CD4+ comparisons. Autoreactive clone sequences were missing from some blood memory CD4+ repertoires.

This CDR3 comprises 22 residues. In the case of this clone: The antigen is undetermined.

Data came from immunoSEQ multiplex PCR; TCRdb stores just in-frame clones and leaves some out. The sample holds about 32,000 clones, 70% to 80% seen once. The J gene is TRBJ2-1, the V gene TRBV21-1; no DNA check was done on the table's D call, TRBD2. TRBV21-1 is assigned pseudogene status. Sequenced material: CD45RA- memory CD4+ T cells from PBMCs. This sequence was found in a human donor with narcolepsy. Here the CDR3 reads CASSKEARTNYYTTGSNNEQFF. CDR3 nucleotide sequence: TGTGCCAGCAGCAAAGAGGCCCGAACCAATTACTACACTACGGGAAGTAACAATGAGCAGTTCTTC.